The sequence of this T cell receptor (beta chain) was determined in a study of neurological immune-mediated disorders. This clonotype was detected ten times or more. The CDR3 has 14 residues. V shed 3 bases and J shed 1 base, with 9 bases lying between them. CDR1 LGHDT and CDR2 YNNKEL come from the germline V gene (reference sequence). With 10-nucleotide random UMIs included, cDNA was synthesized by 5'RACE. TCRdb reprocessed the 5' RACE reads via MiXCR and lists one record per CDR3 protein. The repertoire holds about 70,000 distinct CDR3 sequences, with about 3% as singletons. The receptor's source is a woman aged 45-59 years with multiple sclerosis. The chain combines TRBV3-1 with TRBJ1-1; D is ambiguous. The source material was PBMCs. This chain's CDR3 is CASSQEAGNTEAFF. The CDR3 DNA follows: TGTGCCAGCAGCCAGGAGGCTGGGAACACTGAAGCTTTCTTT. Full variable domain (outside the CDR3, taken from reference TRBV3-1 and TRBJ1-1): DTAVSQTPKYLVTQMGNDKSIKCEQNLGHDTMYWYKQDSKKFLKIMFSYNNKELIINETVPNRFSPKSPDKAHLNLHINSLELGDSAVYFCASSQEAGNTEAFFGQGTRLTVV.